These 14 T cell receptor beta chains were sequenced from one sample in a study of blood T cell repertoires in COVID-19. Profiling relied on immunoSEQ multiplex PCR, and the TCRdb table lists in-frame clones only, not all of them. The sample records about 130,000 clones, roughly 80% being singletons. Input material: peripheral blood. These receptor sequences come from a woman of 80 years or more with acute or convalescent COVID-19.

The genes are TRBV6-6 and TRBJ1-1; D gene ambiguous. Trimming removed 4 bases from V and 3 bases from J, with 9 bases in between. CDR1 and CDR2 from the germline V gene are MNHNY and SVGAGI (reference sequence). The CDR3 runs 13 residues. The CDR3 region has the DNA TGTGCCAGCAGTTCTCCCCGGGACACTGAAGCTTTCTTT. It specifies CASSSPRDTEAFF.

The V gene is TRBV9, the J gene TRBJ2-3; the match to TRBD2 covers 8 bases. CDR3 length: 16 amino acids. Germline assignment: CDR1 SGDLS and CDR2 YYNGEE. With V trimmed by 1 base and J by 6 bases, 10 bases remained unmatched. In DNA form, the CDR3 reads TGTGCCAGCAGCGTATCTCCCGGGGGGGCTGCGGATACGCAGTATTTT. Translated: CASSVSPGGAADTQYF.

The chain combines TRBV30 with TRBJ1-1; D not resolved. Trimming left V 4 bases short and J 1 base short, with 10 bases between. Germline CDR1 reads GTSNPN; CDR2 reads SVGIG (reference sequence). This CDR3 has 13 amino acids. CDR3 bases: TGTGCCTGGACAGGCGGGCAGAACACTGAAGCTTTCTTT. It yields the protein CAWTGGQNTEAFF.

The chain carries TRBV28 and TRBJ2-1; possible D gene TRBD2, 6 bases. CDR3 length: 13 residues. Germline V gives CDR1 MDHEN, CDR2 SYDVKM. V shed 6 bases and J shed 9 bases, with 15 bases lying between them. For the CDR3, the DNA is TGTGCCAGCAGGTCCCGGGAGCGAGGTGAGCAGTTCTTC. It yields the protein CASRSRERGEQFF.

CDR3 nucleotides: TGTGCCAGCAGCCAAGACCAGGGCGCCTCTGGAAACACCATATATTTT. The encoded protein is CASSQDQGASGNTIYF. The chain couples TRBV3-1 (or the pseudogene TRBV3-2) to TRBJ1-3, with D maybe TRBD1 (5 bases). The V gene lost 0 bases and the J gene lost 0 bases, with 9 bases spanning the gap. Germline assignment: CDR1 LGHDT and CDR2 YNNKEL (reference sequence). The CDR3 spans 16 residues.

The gene calls are TRBV28 and TRBJ2-7; TRBD2 might be the D (5 bases). CDR3 length: 13 residues. Germline lookup yields CDR1 MDHEN and CDR2 SYDVKM. V lost 5 bases and J 3 bases, leaving 11 bases between the germline ends. CDR3 in amino acids: CASSTGGLYEQYF. Here the CDR3 DNA reads TGTGCCAGCAGTACGGGCGGACTCTACGAGCAGTACTTC.

The chain combines TRBV7-3 with TRBJ1-2, with no clear D. Per the germline V gene, CDR1 is SGHTA and CDR2 is FQGTGA. The V end lost 5 bases, the J end lost 8 bases, and 15 bases lay between the germline ends. The length of the CDR3 is 13 residues. The DNA of the CDR3 is TGTGCCAGCAGCCCACAACCGGGAGGAGGCTACACCTTC. Translated, it gives CASSPQPGGGYTF. Full variable domain (rest looked up from reference TRBV7-3 and TRBJ1-2): GAGVSQTPSNKVTEKGKYVELRCDPISGHTALYWYRQSLGQGPEFLIYFQGTGAADDSGLPNDRFFAVRPEGSVSTLKIQRTERGDSAVYLCASSPQPGGGYTFGSGTRLTVV.

The chain couples TRBV12-3 or TRBV12-4 to TRBJ1-2; the match to TRBD1 covers 8 bases. The CDR3 loop spans 13 amino acids. V gave up 8 bases and J gave up 4 bases; unmatched junction bases: 6. The CDR3 reads CASYYDRGYGYTF. The CDR3 coding sequence is TGTGCCAGCTACTACGACAGGGGCTATGGCTACACCTTC.

The rearrangement uses TRBV5-1 and TRBJ2-7; 9 bases are a match to TRBD1. Germline values: CDR1 SGHRS, CDR2 YFSETQ. The ends lost 2 bases at V and 5 bases at J; junction bases unmatched: 8. The CDR3 loop spans 15 amino acids. The CDR3 sequence: CASSLPGQGTDEQYF. Written as DNA, the CDR3 is TGCGCCAGCAGCTTACCGGGACAGGGTACCGACGAGCAGTACTTC. The variable domain in full, completed from reference TRBV5-1 and TRBJ2-7, reads KAGVTQTPRYLIKTRGQQVTLSCSPISGHRSVSWYQQTPGQGLQFLFEYFSETQRNKGNFPGRFSGRQFSNSRSEMNVSTLELGDSALYLCASSLPGQGTDEQYFGPGTRLTVT.

This clone has just one count. V gene TRBV7-8 combines with J gene TRBJ1-2; 8 positions match TRBD1. The CDR3 runs to 18 residues. J was trimmed by 0 bases and V by 5 bases; bases with no gene match: 14. Per germline, CDR1 SGHVS and CDR2 FQNEAQ. The CDR3 DNA sequence: TGTGCCAGCAGCCCACGGGACAGGCGCAAAGCATCTAACTATGGCTACACCTTC. Translated, it gives CASSPRDRRKASNYGYTF. Full variable domain (missing parts from reference TRBV7-8 and TRBJ1-2): GAGVSQSPRYKVAKRGQDVALRCDPISGHVSLFWYQQALGQGPEFLTYFQNEAQLDKSGLPSDRFFAERPEGSVSTLKIQRTQQEDSAVYLCASSPRDRRKASNYGYTFGSGTRLTVV.

The genes are TRBV6-6 and TRBJ1-1; 8 bases align to TRBD1. Germline assignment: CDR1 MNHNY and CDR2 SVGAGI (reference sequence). After removal of 5 bases from V and 5 bases from J, the junction contained 7 bases not matched to a gene. The CDR3 is 14 residues long. Here the CDR3 reads CASSSSRGQTEAFF. In DNA, the CDR3 is TGTGCCAGCAGTAGCAGCAGGGGGCAGACTGAAGCTTTCTTT.

The chain uses TRBV29-1 and TRBJ1-1; 7 bases align to TRBD1. CDR1 SQVTM and CDR2 ANQGSEA come from the germline V gene. The CDR3 is made up of 15 amino acids. The ends lost 0 bases at V and 5 bases at J; junction bases unmatched: 9. CDR3 in amino acids: CSVEDRPGGSTEAFF. For the CDR3, the DNA is TGCAGCGTTGAAGATAGGCCAGGGGGGTCGACTGAAGCTTTCTTT.

The rearrangement uses TRBV7-9 and TRBJ2-3; 7 bases align to TRBD1. J lost 2 bases, V lost 4 bases, and 6 bases had no gene match. Germline values: CDR1 SEHNR, CDR2 FQNEAQ (reference sequence). The CDR3 totals 15 residues. CDR3: CASSSTGVYTDTQYF. The CDR3 nucleotides are TGTGCCAGCAGCTCTACAGGGGTTTACACAGATACGCAGTATTTT. Full variable domain (remainder filled in from reference TRBV7-9 and TRBJ2-3): DTGVSQNPRHKITKRGQNVTFRCDPISEHNRLYWYRQTLGQGPEFLTYFQNEAQLEKSRLLSDRFSAERPKGSFSTLEIQRTEQGDSAMYLCASSSTGVYTDTQYFGPGTRLTVL.

V usage is TRBV13 and J usage is TRBJ1-1; D is possibly TRBD1 (6 bases). This CDR3 comprises 14 residues. CDR1 PRHDT and CDR2 FYEKMQ come from the germline V gene (reference sequence). Trimming removed 8 bases from V and 8 bases from J, with 21 bases in between. This CDR3 is CASARGPRVEEAFF. CDR3 coding DNA: TGTGCCAGCGCGCGGGGGCCGCGGGTGGAGGAAGCTTTCTTT.